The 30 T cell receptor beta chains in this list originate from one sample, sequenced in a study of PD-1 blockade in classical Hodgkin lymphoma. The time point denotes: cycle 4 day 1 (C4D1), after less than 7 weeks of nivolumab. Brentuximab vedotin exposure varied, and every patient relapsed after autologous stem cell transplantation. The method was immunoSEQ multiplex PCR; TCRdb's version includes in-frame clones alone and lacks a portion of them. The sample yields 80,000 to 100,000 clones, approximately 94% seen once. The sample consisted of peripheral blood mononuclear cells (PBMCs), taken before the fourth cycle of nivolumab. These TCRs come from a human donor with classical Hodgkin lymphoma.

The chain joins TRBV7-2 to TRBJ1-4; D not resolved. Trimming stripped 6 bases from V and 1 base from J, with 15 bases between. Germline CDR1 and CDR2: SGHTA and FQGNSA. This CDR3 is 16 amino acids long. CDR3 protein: CASSLRPRGTNEKLFF. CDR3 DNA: TGTGCCAGCAGTCTTCGACCCCGCGGAACTAATGAAAAACTGTTTTTT. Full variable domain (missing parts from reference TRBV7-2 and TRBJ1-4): GAGVSQSPSNKVTEKGKDVELRCDPISGHTALYWYRQSLGQGLEFLIYFQGNSAPDKSGLPSDRFSAERTGGSVSTLTIQRTQQEDSAVYLCASSLRPRGTNEKLFFGSGTQLSVL.

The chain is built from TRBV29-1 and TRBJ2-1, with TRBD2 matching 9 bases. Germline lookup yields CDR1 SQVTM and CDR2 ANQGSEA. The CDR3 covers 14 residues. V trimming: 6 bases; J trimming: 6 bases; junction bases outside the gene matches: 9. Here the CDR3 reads CSVALGTSRNEQFF. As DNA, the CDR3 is TGCAGCGTGGCCCTCGGGACTAGCCGCAATGAGCAGTTCTTC.

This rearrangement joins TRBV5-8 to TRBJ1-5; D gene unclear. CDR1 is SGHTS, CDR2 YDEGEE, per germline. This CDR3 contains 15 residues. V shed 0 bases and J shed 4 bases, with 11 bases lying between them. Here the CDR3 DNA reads TGTGCCAGCAGCTTGGTTCCGAACGAGAATCAGCCCCAGCATTTT. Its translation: CASSLVPNENQPQHF.

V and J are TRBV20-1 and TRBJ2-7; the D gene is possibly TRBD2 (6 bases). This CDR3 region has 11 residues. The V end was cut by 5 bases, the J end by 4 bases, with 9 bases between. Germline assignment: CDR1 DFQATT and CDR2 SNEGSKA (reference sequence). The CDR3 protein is CSAGDWYEQYF. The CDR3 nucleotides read TGCAGTGCTGGGGACTGGTACGAGCAGTACTTC.

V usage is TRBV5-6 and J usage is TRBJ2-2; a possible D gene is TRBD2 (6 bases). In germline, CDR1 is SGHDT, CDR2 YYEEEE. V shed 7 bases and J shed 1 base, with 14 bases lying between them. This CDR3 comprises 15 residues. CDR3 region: CASRPGTLNTGELFF. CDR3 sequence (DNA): TGTGCCAGCCGTCCCGGGACTTTGAACACCGGGGAGCTGTTTTTT.

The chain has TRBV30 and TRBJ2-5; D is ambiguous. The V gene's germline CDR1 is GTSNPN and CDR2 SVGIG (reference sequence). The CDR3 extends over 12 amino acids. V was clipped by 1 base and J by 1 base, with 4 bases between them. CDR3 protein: CAWSGAQETQYF. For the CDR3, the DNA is TGTGCCTGGAGTGGAGCCCAAGAGACCCAGTACTTC.

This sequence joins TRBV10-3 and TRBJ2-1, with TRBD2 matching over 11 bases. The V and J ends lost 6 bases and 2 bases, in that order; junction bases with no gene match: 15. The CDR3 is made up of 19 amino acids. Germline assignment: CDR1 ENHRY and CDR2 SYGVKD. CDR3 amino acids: CAISDSGTSGTFTYNEQFF. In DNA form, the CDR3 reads TGTGCCATCAGCGACTCCGGGACTAGCGGCACATTTACCTACAATGAGCAGTTCTTC.

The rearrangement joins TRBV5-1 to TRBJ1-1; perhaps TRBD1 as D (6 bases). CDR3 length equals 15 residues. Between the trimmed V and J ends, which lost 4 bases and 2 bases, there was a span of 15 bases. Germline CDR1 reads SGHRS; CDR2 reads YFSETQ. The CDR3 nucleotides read TGCGCCAGCAGCGCCCCGGACAGAGTAAACACTGAAGCTTTCTTT. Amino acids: CASSAPDRVNTEAFF.

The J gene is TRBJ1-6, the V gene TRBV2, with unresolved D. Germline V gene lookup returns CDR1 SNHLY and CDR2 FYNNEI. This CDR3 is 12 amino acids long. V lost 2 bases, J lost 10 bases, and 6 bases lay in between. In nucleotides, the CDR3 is TGTGCCAGCAGTGAAACCCCCTCACCCCTCCACTTT. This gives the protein CASSETPSPLHF.

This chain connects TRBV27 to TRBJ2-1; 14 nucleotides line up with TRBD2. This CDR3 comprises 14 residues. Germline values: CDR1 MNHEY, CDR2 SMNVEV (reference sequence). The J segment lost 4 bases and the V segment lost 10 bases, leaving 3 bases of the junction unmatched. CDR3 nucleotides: TGTGCCACACGGACTAGCGGGAGGTACAATGAGCAGTTCTTC. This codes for CATRTSGRYNEQFF.

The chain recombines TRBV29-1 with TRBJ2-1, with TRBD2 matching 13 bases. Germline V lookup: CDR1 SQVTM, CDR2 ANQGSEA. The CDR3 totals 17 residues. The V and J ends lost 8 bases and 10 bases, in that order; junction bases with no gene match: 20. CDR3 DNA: TGCAGCTTCGCTGGACTAGCGGGAGCTCCCGCCGGCGGGGAGCAGTTCTTC. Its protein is CSFAGLAGAPAGGEQFF.

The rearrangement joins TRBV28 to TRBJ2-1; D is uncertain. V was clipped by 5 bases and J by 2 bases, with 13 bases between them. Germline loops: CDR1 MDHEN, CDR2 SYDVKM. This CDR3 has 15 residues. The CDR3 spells CASSPSDVTYNEQFF. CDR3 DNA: TGTGCCAGCAGTCCCTCGGACGTCACCTACAATGAGCAGTTCTTC.

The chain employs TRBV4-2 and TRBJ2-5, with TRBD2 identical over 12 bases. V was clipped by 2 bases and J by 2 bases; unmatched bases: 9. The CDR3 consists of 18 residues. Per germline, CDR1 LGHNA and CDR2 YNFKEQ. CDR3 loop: CASSQSLAGGPPQETQYF. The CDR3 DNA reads TGTGCCAGCAGCCAATCTCTAGCGGGAGGGCCCCCTCAAGAGACCCAGTACTTC.

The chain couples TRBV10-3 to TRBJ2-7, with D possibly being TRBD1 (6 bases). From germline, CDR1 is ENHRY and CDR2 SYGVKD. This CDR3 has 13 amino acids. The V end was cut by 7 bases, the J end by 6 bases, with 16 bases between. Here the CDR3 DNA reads TGTGCCATCAAGGGGGTCCAGAATGGCGAGCAGTACTTC. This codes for CAIKGVQNGEQYF.

CDR3 protein: CASSSPGSFSGRARNEQYF. DNA for the CDR3: TGTGCCAGCAGTTCGCCTGGATCATTTAGCGGGAGGGCCAGGAACGAGCAGTACTTC. V is TRBV28 and J is TRBJ2-7; TRBD2 agrees at 11 bases. Germline V gives CDR1 MDHEN, CDR2 SYDVKM. The CDR3 has 19 residues. V lost 4 bases, J lost 5 bases, and 19 bases stayed unmatched.

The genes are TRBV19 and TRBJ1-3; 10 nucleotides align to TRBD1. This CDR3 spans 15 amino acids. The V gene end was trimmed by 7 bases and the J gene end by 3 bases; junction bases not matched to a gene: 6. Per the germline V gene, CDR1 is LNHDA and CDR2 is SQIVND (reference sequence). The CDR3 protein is CASTGQGGIGNTIYF. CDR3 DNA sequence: TGTGCCAGTACCGGACAGGGGGGAATTGGAAACACCATATATTTT. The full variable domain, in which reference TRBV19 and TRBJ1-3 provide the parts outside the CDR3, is DGGITQSPKYLFRKEGQNVTLSCEQNLNHDAMYWYRQDPGQGLRLIYYSQIVNDFQKGDIAEGYSVSREKKESFPLTVTSAQKNPTAFYLCASTGQGGIGNTIYFGEGSWLTVV.

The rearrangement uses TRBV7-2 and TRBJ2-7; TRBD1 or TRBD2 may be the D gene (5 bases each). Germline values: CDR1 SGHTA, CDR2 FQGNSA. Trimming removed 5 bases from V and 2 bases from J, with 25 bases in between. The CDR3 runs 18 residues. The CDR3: CASSHRSGGRVEAYEQYF. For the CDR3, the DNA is TGTGCCAGCAGCCACCGATCCGGAGGCAGGGTGGAAGCCTACGAGCAGTACTTC.

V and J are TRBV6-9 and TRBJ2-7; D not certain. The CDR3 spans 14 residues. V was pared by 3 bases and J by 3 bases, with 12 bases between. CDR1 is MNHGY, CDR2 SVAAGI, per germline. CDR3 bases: TGTGCCAGCAGTTACATTGAGTGCCTCTACGAGCAGTACTTC. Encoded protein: CASSYIECLYEQYF.

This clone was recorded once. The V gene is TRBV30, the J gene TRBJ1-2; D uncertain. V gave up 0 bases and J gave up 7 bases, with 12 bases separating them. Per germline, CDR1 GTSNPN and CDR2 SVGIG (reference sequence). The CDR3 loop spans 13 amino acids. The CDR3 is CAWSVLGFFGYTF. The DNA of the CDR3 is TGTGCCTGGAGTGTACTAGGGTTTTTTGGCTACACCTTC.

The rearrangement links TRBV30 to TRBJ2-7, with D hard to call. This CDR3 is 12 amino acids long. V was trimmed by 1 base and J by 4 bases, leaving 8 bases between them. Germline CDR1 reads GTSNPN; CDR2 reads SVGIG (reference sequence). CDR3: CAWSATLYEQYF. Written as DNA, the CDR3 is TGTGCCTGGAGTGCGACTTTATACGAGCAGTACTTC.

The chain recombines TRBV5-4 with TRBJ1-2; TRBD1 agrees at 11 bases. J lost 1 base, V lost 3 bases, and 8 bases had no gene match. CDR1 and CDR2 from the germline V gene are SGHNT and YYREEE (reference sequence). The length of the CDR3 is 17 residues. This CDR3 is CASSSPGQGVYNYGYTF. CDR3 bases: TGTGCCAGCAGCTCGCCGGGACAGGGGGTCTATAACTATGGCTACACCTTC.

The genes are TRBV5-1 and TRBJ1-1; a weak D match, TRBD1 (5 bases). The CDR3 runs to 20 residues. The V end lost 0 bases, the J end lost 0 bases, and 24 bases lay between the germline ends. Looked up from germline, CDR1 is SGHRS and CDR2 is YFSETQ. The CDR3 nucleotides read TGCGCCAGCAGCTTGGGTTATATCCCGCCAGGGCCTCTCATGAACACTGAAGCTTTCTTT. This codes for CASSLGYIPPGPLMNTEAFF.

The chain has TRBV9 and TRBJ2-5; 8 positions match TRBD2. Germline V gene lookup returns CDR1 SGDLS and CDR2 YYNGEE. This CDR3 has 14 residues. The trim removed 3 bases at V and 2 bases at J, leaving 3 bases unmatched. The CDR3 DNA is TGTGCCAGCAGCGCTAGCGGGCCGCAAGAGACCCAGTACTTC. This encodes CASSASGPQETQYF.

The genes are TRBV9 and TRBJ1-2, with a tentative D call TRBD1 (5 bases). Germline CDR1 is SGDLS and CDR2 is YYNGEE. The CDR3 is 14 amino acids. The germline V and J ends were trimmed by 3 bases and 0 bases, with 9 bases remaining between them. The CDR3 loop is CASSGLTANYGYTF. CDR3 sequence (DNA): TGTGCCAGCAGCGGCCTGACAGCTAACTATGGCTACACCTTC.

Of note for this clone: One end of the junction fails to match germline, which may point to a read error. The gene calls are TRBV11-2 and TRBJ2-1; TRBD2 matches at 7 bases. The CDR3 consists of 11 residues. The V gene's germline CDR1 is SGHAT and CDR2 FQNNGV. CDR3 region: CASSPTGGGVF. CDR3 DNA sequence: TGTGCCAGCAGCCCTACAGGTGGGGGGGTCTTC. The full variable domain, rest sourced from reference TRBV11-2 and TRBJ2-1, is EAGVAQSPRYKIIEKRQSVAFWCNPISGHATLYWYQQILGQGPKLLIQFQNNGVVDDSQLPKDRFSAERLKGVDSTLKIQPAKLEDSAVYLCASSPTGGGVFGPGTRLTVL.

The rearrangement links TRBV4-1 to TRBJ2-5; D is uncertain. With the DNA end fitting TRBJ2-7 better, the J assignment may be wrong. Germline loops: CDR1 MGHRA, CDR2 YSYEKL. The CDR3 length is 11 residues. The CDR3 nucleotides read TGCGCCAGCAGCCAGGGTAACGAGCAGTACTTC. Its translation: CASSQGNEQYF.

CDR3 residues: CASSSTPVLVAGSRGTDTQYF. The CDR3 nucleotides read TGTGCCAGCAGTTCAACTCCCGTTCTTGTCGCAGGCTCCCGTGGCACAGATACGCAGTATTTT. This sequence joins TRBV2 and TRBJ2-3, with D hard to call. V shed 5 bases and J shed 1 base, with 31 bases lying between them. The CDR3 is 21 amino acids. Germline-derived CDR1 and CDR2 are SNHLY and FYNNEI.

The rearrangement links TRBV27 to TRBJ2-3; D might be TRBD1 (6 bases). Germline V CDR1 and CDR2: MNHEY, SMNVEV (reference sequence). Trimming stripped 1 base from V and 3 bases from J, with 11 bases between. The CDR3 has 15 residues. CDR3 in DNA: TGTGCCAGCAGTTTATACCAGGGGCTAACAGATACGCAGTATTTT. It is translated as CASSLYQGLTDTQYF.

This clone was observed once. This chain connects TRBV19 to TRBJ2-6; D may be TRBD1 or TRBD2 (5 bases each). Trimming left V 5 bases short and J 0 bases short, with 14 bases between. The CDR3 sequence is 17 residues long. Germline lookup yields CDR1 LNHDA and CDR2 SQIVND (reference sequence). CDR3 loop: CASSAGTAGSGANVLTF. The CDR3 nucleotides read TGTGCCAGTAGTGCAGGGACGGCCGGCTCTGGGGCCAACGTCCTGACTTTC.

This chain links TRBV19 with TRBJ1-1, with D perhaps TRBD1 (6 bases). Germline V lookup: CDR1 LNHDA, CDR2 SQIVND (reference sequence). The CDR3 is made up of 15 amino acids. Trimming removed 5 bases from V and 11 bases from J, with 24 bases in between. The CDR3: CASSLRGQRGSGAFF. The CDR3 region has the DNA TGTGCCAGTAGTCTTCGCGGACAGAGGGGAAGTGGCGCTTTCTTT.